The clone carrying this T cell receptor beta chain appeared many times. This entry is derived from a study of identical twins. This CDR3 is built from 12 residues. V shed 5 bases and J shed 9 bases, with 11 bases lying between them. TCRdb reanalysed the 5' RACE reads using MiXCR and keeps one entry per CDR3 protein. The sample yields around 250,000 distinct CDR3 sequences, about 7% seen once. In addition, the sample was reused for a study of yellow fever vaccine responses in identical twins.

The gene calls are TRBV12-3 or TRBV12-4 and TRBJ1-5, with D tentatively TRBD1 (6 bases). This sequence was found in a woman in her late teens or twenties in good health. Sequencing was carried out using memory (CD45RO+) T cells sorted from blood. As DNA, the CDR3 is TGTGCCAGCAGTCCAGGGGAGAGGCCCCAGCATTTT. Translation: CASSPGERPQHF.